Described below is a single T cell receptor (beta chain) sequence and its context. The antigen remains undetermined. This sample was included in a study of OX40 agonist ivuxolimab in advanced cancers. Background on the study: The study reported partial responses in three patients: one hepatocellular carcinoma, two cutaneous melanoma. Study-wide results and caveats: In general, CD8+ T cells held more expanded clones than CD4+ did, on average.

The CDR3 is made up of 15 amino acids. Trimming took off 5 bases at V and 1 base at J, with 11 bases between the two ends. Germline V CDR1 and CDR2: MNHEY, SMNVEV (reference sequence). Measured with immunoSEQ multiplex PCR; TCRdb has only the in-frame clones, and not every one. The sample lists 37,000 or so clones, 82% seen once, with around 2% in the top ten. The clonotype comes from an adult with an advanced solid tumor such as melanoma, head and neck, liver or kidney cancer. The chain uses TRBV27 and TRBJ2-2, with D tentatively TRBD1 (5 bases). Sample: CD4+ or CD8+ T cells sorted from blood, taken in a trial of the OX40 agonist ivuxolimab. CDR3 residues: CASSPQTENTGELFF. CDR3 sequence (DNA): TGTGCCAGCAGTCCACAGACAGAGAACACCGGGGAGCTGTTTTTT.